These T cell receptor beta chains were read from a single sample in a study of blood T cell repertoires in COVID-19. Sequencing was performed with immunoSEQ multiplex PCR; in TCRdb, only in-frame clones are kept and a portion is missing. This table has a few hundred thousand clones, roughly 88% appearing once. The sequencing sample was made of PBMCs or T cells enriched from blood (not recorded which). The source is a woman aged 25 to 39 who had recovered from COVID-19. CDR3s include the opening cysteine and the closing phenylalanine or tryptophan.

TRBV12-3/TRBV12-4 CASSEQETQYF
TRBV7-9 CASSFPGTSGHNEQFF
TRBV5-8 CASSLGGGPYEQYF
TRBV11-3 CASSLQGSNTDTQYF
TRBV4-1 CASSKGLPTEQYF
TRBV7-8 CASSLEPGSEKLFF
TRBV5-4 CASSLGWDIARTEAFF
TRBV7-3 CASSPGTGNGYTF
TRBV19 CASSIILAGDETQYF
TRBV7-2 CASSHPTGYGYTF
TRBV28 CASSLVYGSYEQYF
TRBV6-5 CASSIPQGARGYTF
TRBV24-1 CATSPGYVRDSQPQHF